This is a list of T cell receptor beta chains from one sample in a study of CD8 T cells in Susac syndrome. One entry per CDR3 protein, called by TCRdb with MiXCR from the immunoSEQ multiplex PCR reads. The sample shows approximately 190,000 distinct CDR3 sequences, 90% to 97% of them seen only once. The sequenced sample was CD4+ T cells from PBMCs. The receptors shown here come from a human donor with Susac syndrome. The CDR3 runs from the conserved cysteine through the conserved F or W. The order of the fields is V gene, J gene, CDR3 protein.

v_call: TRBV18; j_call: TRBJ2-1; cdr3_aa: CASSPLPKELYNEQFF
v_call: TRBV20-1; j_call: TRBJ1-2; cdr3_aa: CSARDIRAGTNYGYTF
v_call: TRBV3-1; j_call: TRBJ2-1; cdr3_aa: CASSLRTSGAEQFF
v_call: TRBV7-9; j_call: TRBJ1-2; cdr3_aa: CASSAATGSFGYTF
v_call: TRBV29-1; j_call: TRBJ2-1; cdr3_aa: CSVWYNEQFF
v_call: TRBV3-1; j_call: TRBJ2-1; cdr3_aa: CASNAASSYNEQFF
v_call: TRBV4-1; j_call: TRBJ2-5; cdr3_aa: CASSQDRVGGRETQYF
v_call: TRBV4-1; j_call: TRBJ2-7; cdr3_aa: CASSQAHTIGVREQYF
v_call: TRBV30; j_call: TRBJ2-3; cdr3_aa: CARTDGAGVKDTQYF
v_call: TRBV6-6; j_call: TRBJ1-1; cdr3_aa: CASSYSGGANTEAFF
v_call: TRBV30; j_call: TRBJ1-5; cdr3_aa: CAWSPIGRGHRQPQHF
v_call: TRBV12-3/TRBV12-4; j_call: TRBJ1-5; cdr3_aa: CASSFYGRGDQPQHF
v_call: TRBV11-2; j_call: TRBJ2-1; cdr3_aa: CASSPKGLRANEQFF
v_call: TRBV30; j_call: TRBJ1-4; cdr3_aa: CASNRENEKLFF
v_call: TRBV5-4; j_call: TRBJ2-3; cdr3_aa: CASSLRLAGSDTQYF
v_call: TRBV6-4; j_call: TRBJ2-3; cdr3_aa: CASSDSRADTQYF
v_call: TRBV20-1; j_call: TRBJ2-3; cdr3_aa: CSASSFQRRTDTQYF
v_call: TRBV9; j_call: TRBJ1-2; cdr3_aa: CASSVATQGSGYTF
v_call: TRBV9; j_call: TRBJ2-1; cdr3_aa: CASTKAGVSYNEQFF
v_call: TRBV19; j_call: TRBJ2-2; cdr3_aa: CASRTVTGELFF
v_call: TRBV13; j_call: TRBJ2-7; cdr3_aa: CASSTRGGYEQYF
v_call: TRBV5-6; j_call: TRBJ2-2; cdr3_aa: CASSLLENTGELFF
v_call: TRBV30; j_call: TRBJ2-2; cdr3_aa: CAWSARVAGELFF
v_call: TRBV12-3/TRBV12-4; j_call: TRBJ2-7; cdr3_aa: CASSIGHPGSYEQYF
v_call: TRBV20-1; j_call: TRBJ1-6; cdr3_aa: CSASSTGSSYNSPLHF
v_call: TRBV11-2; j_call: TRBJ2-5; cdr3_aa: CASSFGRQETQYF
v_call: TRBV19; j_call: TRBJ1-5; cdr3_aa: CASSIGGRGQPQHF
v_call: TRBV3-1; j_call: TRBJ2-7; cdr3_aa: CASSRDRGFYEQYF
v_call: TRBV24-1; j_call: TRBJ2-1; cdr3_aa: CATSDNPGPTNNEQFF
v_call: TRBV20-1; j_call: TRBJ2-1; cdr3_aa: CSSLTSGGYNEQFF
v_call: TRBV5-1; j_call: TRBJ2-2; cdr3_aa: CASSLGVGTPNTGELFF
v_call: TRBV27; j_call: TRBJ1-5; cdr3_aa: CASSLGTRGQPQHF
v_call: TRBV7-9; j_call: TRBJ1-1; cdr3_aa: CASSLGTTGGNTEAFF
v_call: TRBV18; j_call: TRBJ2-7; cdr3_aa: CASSPPGQAYEQYF
v_call: TRBV12-3/TRBV12-4; j_call: TRBJ1-6; cdr3_aa: CASSLAGEGNSPLHF
v_call: TRBV19; j_call: TRBJ1-1; cdr3_aa: CASSPSEVATEAFF
v_call: TRBV4-1; j_call: TRBJ2-3; cdr3_aa: CASSQHLPTDTQYF
v_call: TRBV9; j_call: TRBJ2-1; cdr3_aa: CASSVAVGGRGEQFF
v_call: TRBV6-5; j_call: TRBJ2-7; cdr3_aa: CASSSGAGSLSYEQYF
v_call: TRBV12-3/TRBV12-4; j_call: TRBJ2-7; cdr3_aa: CASSLGQGASYEQYF
v_call: TRBV3-1; j_call: TRBJ2-3; cdr3_aa: CASSQGLAGPDTQYF
v_call: TRBV5-1; j_call: TRBJ2-5; cdr3_aa: CASSLDQGLETQYF